Listed below are T cell receptor beta chains from one sample, sequenced in a study of T cells after yellow fever vaccination. TCRdb redid the calling of the 5' RACE reads with MiXCR, one entry per CDR3 protein. The sample carries 80,000 to 100,000 distinct CDR3 sequences, about 5.8% recorded once. Sequenced material: CD8+ T cells sorted from PBMCs, taken 10 days after the yellow fever booster vaccination. The receptor set was obtained from a young man who received the YFV17D yellow fever vaccine. Each CDR3 is given with its conserved first and last residue. The D gene is left open where the match is weak. Not every row has a clone size; where given, it reads once, few, many or a size class.

CASSDRRAGELFF	TGTGCCAGCAGCGACCGTCGCGCAGGGGAGCTGTTTTTT	-	13	TRBV9	TRBJ2-2	-
CASSDEAGGTDTQYF	TGTGCCAGCAGTGACGAAGCGGGGGGCACAGATACGCAGTATTTT	many	15	TRBV6-4	TRBJ2-3	TRBD2
CASSIDRRKNTEAFF	TGTGCCAGTAGTATAGATCGCAGGAAGAACACTGAAGCTTTCTTT	few	15	TRBV19	TRBJ1-1	-
CAIEIGPRNQETQYF	TGTGCCATCGAGATCGGGCCCCGGAACCAAGAGACCCAGTACTTC	-	15	TRBV7-2	TRBJ2-5	-
CASSFQGEGMYQETQYF	TGTGCCAGCAGTTTCCAGGGGGAGGGGATGTACCAAGAGACCCAGTACTTC	-	17	TRBV12-3/TRBV12-4	TRBJ2-5	-
CASSYSRGIDQPQHF	TGTGCCAGCAGTTACTCTCGGGGGATTGATCAGCCCCAGCATTTT	-	15	TRBV6-5	TRBJ1-5	-
CASSPDRGETEAFF	TGTGCCAGCTCACCCGACAGGGGGGAGACTGAAGCTTTCTTT	few	14	TRBV18	TRBJ1-1	TRBD1
CASTNGGDTQYF	TGTGCTAGTACCAACGGGGGAGATACGCAGTATTTT	few	12	TRBV12-5	TRBJ2-3	-
CSVAEGLNTEAFF	TGCAGCGTTGCCGAGGGGTTGAACACTGAAGCTTTCTTT	-	13	TRBV29-1	TRBJ1-1	-
CAIASGGAYEQYF	TGTGCCATCGCTAGCGGGGGGGCCTACGAGCAGTACTTC	-	13	TRBV10-3	TRBJ2-7	TRBD2
CASSLWGSTDTQYF	TGTGCCAGCAGCTTGTGGGGAAGCACAGATACGCAGTATTTT	few	14	TRBV7-8	TRBJ2-3	-
CASFSSYRDRESGGYTF	TGTGCCAGCTTTTCTTCATACCGGGACAGGGAATCGGGTGGCTACACCTTC	few	17	TRBV2	TRBJ1-2	TRBD1
CASGPSSYEQYF	TGTGCCAGTGGACCGAGCTCCTACGAGCAGTACTTC	many	12	TRBV7-9	TRBJ2-7	-
CASSQGPGGYEQFF	TGCGCCAGCAGCCAAGGACCCGGAGGCTATGAGCAGTTCTTC	many	14	TRBV4-3	TRBJ2-1	-
CASSEGPGGRSETQYF	TGCGCCAGCAGCGAGGGACCCGGGGGTAGGTCAGAGACCCAGTACTTC	-	16	TRBV4-1	TRBJ2-5	-
CASSAGQSSGNTIYF	TGTGCCAGCAGCGCGGGACAGAGCTCTGGAAACACCATATATTTT	few	15	TRBV9	TRBJ1-3	TRBD1
CASSLPQGGGSTEAFF	TGTGCCAGCAGCTTACCCCAGGGCGGGGGAAGCACTGAAGCTTTCTTT	few	16	TRBV7-2	TRBJ1-1	-
CASSWGTDPNTEAFF	TGCGCCAGCAGCTGGGGGACAGATCCGAACACTGAAGCTTTCTTT	-	15	TRBV5-1	TRBJ1-1	TRBD1
CASSLARKAGGYEQYF	TGTGCCAGCAGCTTGGCTAGGAAAGCCGGAGGCTACGAGCAGTACTTC	few	16	TRBV12-3/TRBV12-4	TRBJ2-7	-
CSVGELSTPETQYF	TGCAGCGTGGGCGAGCTCTCAACCCCGGAGACCCAGTACTTC	many	14	TRBV29-1	TRBJ2-5	-
CSADYGYTF	TGCAGTGCAGACTATGGCTACACCTTC	few	9	TRBV20-1	TRBJ1-2	-
CASSSYGNQPQHF	TGTGCCAGTAGTTCCTATGGCAATCAGCCCCAGCATTTT	-	13	TRBV19	TRBJ1-5	-
CASSLAMGQADYGYTF	TGCGCCAGCAGCTTGGCCATGGGGCAGGCCGACTATGGCTACACCTTC	-	16	TRBV5-1	TRBJ1-2	-
CASSPGRLQETQYF	TGTGCCAGCAGTCCCGGACGGTTACAAGAGACCCAGTACTTC	-	14	TRBV6-5	TRBJ2-5	-
CASSQEVSANSNQPQHF	TGCGCCAGCAGCCAAGAGGTTAGCGCGAATAGCAATCAGCCCCAGCATTTT	-	17	TRBV4-1	TRBJ1-5	-
CASSRGARGNQPQHF	TGTGCCAGCAGTCGAGGGGCCAGGGGGAATCAGCCCCAGCATTTT	few	15	TRBV7-8	TRBJ1-5	TRBD1
CATSVDSTETQYF	TGTGCCACCAGCGTGGACAGTACGGAGACCCAGTACTTC	-	13	TRBV15	TRBJ2-5	-
CASALETGPYSYEQYF	TGTGCCAGCGCCCTGGAGACAGGGCCTTACTCTTACGAGCAGTACTTC	many	16	TRBV7-6	TRBJ2-7	TRBD1
CASSRTGPSREKLFF	TGTGCCAGCAGCCGAACCGGACCATCCAGGGAAAAACTGTTTTTT	few	15	TRBV7-9	TRBJ1-4	-
CASSKTRGFSDTQYF	TGTGCCAGCAGCAAGACCCGGGGGTTTTCAGATACGCAGTATTTT	few	15	TRBV21-1	TRBJ2-3	-
CASRTLTGETSGYTF	TGTGCCAGCAGGACCTTGACAGGGGAGACTTCTGGCTACACCTTC	few	15	TRBV7-9	TRBJ1-2	TRBD1
CASSLADRGRIGELFF	TGTGCCAGCAGCTTAGCGGACAGGGGGCGGATCGGGGAGCTGTTTTTT	many	16	TRBV5-6	TRBJ2-2	TRBD1
CASSQVEGPNTEAFF	TGCGCCAGCAGCCAAGTAGAAGGGCCGAACACTGAAGCTTTCTTT	few	15	TRBV4-1	TRBJ1-1	-
CASSWSGTATGELFF	TGTGCCAGCAGCTGGTCCGGGACAGCTACCGGGGAGCTGTTTTTT	-	15	TRBV7-9	TRBJ2-2	TRBD1
CASSFLGGQEIDTQYF	TGTGCCAGCAGTTTTTTAGGGGGACAGGAAATAGATACGCAGTATTTT	many	16	TRBV12-3/TRBV12-4	TRBJ2-3	TRBD1
CASSKSGGAYNEQFF	TGTGCCAGCAGCAAGAGCGGGGGGGCATACAATGAGCAGTTCTTC	few	15	TRBV7-6	TRBJ2-1	TRBD2
CAIHNRRSVEETQYF	TGTGCCATCCACAATAGACGGAGCGTGGAAGAGACCCAGTACTTC	few	15	TRBV7-9	TRBJ2-5	-
CASSNWGRTEAFF	TGTGCCAGCAGCAACTGGGGACGCACTGAAGCTTTCTTT	few	13	TRBV7-2	TRBJ1-1	-
CASSRDPRDEQFF	TGTGCCAGCAGTCGGGACCCGAGGGATGAGCAGTTCTTC	-	13	TRBV6-5	TRBJ2-1	-
CASIDRDASNQPQHF	TGTGCCAGCATCGACAGGGACGCGAGCAATCAGCCCCAGCATTTT	-	15	TRBV6-9	TRBJ1-5	TRBD1
CASSLDQGTYGYTF	TGTGCCAGCAGCTTAGATCAGGGTACCTATGGCTACACCTTC	few	14	TRBV7-2	TRBJ1-2	-
CSASPGLLNEQFF	TGCAGTGCTAGCCCGGGACTTCTGAATGAGCAGTTCTTC	few	13	TRBV20-1	TRBJ2-1	-
CASSRRPGNTGELFF	TGCGCCAGCAGCCGCCGCCCGGGTAACACCGGGGAGCTGTTTTTT	many	15	TRBV4-1	TRBJ2-2	-
CASSLRTVDTGELFF	TGTGCCAGCAGTCTAAGGACAGTTGACACCGGGGAGCTGTTTTTT	-	15	TRBV28	TRBJ2-2	-
CASSQDPGFASQYF	TGCGCCAGCAGCCAAGATCCAGGGTTCGCGTCGCAGTACTTC	-	14	TRBV4-1	TRBJ2-7	-
CSARVLQVNEQFF	TGCAGTGCTAGAGTACTTCAGGTCAATGAGCAGTTCTTC	-	13	TRBV20-1	TRBJ2-1	-
CVTQGERTEAFF	TGTGTGACCCAGGGTGAAAGGACTGAAGCTTTCTTT	few	12	TRBV6-2/TRBV6-3	TRBJ1-1	-
CASSEQTSGADTQYF	TGTGCCAGCAGTGAACAGACTAGCGGGGCAGATACGCAGTATTTT	-	15	TRBV6-4	TRBJ2-3	TRBD2
CASSYGLSVQETQYF	TGTGCCAGCAGTTACGGCTTAAGCGTACAAGAGACCCAGTACTTC	many	15	TRBV6-5	TRBJ2-5	-
CASSPETSGGRVETQYF	TGTGCCAGCAGCCCCGAGACTAGCGGGGGGAGAGTGGAGACCCAGTACTTC	many	17	TRBV7-3	TRBJ2-5	TRBD2
CASSQWSSIETQYF	TGTGCCAGCAGCCAGTGGTCTAGCATCGAGACCCAGTACTTC	many	14	TRBV7-2	TRBJ2-5	-
CASSLEGVGTGDEKLFF	TGTGCCAGCAGCTTGGAAGGGGTCGGGACAGGTGATGAAAAACTGTTTTTT	-	17	TRBV5-6	TRBJ1-4	TRBD1
CASSRSLTYEQYF	TGTGCCAGCAGCCGATCCCTGACCTACGAGCAGTACTTC	few	13	TRBV6-2/TRBV6-3	TRBJ2-7	-
CASSYSIAGGSNEQYF	TGTGCCAGCAGTTACTCGATCGCGGGGGGCAGCAACGAGCAGTACTTC	few	16	TRBV6-2/TRBV6-3	TRBJ2-7	TRBD2
CASSQTGGTYNEQFF	TGTGCCAGCAGCCAGACGGGGGGGACCTACAATGAGCAGTTCTTC	-	15	TRBV3-1	TRBJ2-1	TRBD2
CASSPRREVSTEAFF	TGCGCCAGCAGCCCACGGAGGGAGGTGAGCACTGAAGCTTTCTTT	-	15	TRBV4-1	TRBJ1-1	-
CASSQVGGVYNSPLHF	TGTGCCAGCAGCCAAGTCGGGGGAGTCTATAATTCACCCCTCCACTTT	-	16	TRBV3-1	TRBJ1-6	-
CSVVGFGVLVEQYF	TGCAGCGTTGTGGGATTTGGGGTGCTGGTCGAGCAGTACTTC	many	14	TRBV29-1	TRBJ2-7	-
CASSKRGQGNQPQHF	TGTGCCAGCAGCAAGAGGGGGCAGGGCAATCAGCCCCAGCATTTT	-	15	TRBV3-1	TRBJ1-5	TRBD1
CASSRTGLEQFF	TGTGCCAGCAGTCGAACAGGGCTTGAGCAGTTCTTC	-	12	TRBV27	TRBJ2-1	-